These 8 T cell receptor beta chains came from one sample sequenced in a study of cytomegalovirus exposure and HLA in healthy donors. The study ran its PCR with 60 Vbeta and 13 Jbeta primers. Repertoires were generated with immunoSEQ multiplex PCR, while TCRdb's copy carries only in-frame clones and drops some. Of over 150,000 clones listed, about three quarters were seen once; the top ten hold over 1.2%. Sequences were obtained from PBMCs. These receptors were taken from a man aged 18 to 29 in good health and CMV-seronegative.

V usage is TRBV27 and J usage is TRBJ2-7; 12 bases match TRBD2. The J segment lost 6 bases and the V segment lost 8 bases, leaving 23 bases of the junction unmatched. The CDR3 loop spans 19 amino acids. CDR1 is MNHEY, CDR2 SMNVEV, per germline (reference sequence). The CDR3: CASCAQGGTSGLGDREQYF. CDR3 bases: TGTGCCAGCTGTGCACAGGGGGGGACTAGCGGGCTGGGGGACCGCGAGCAGTACTTC.

The chain employs TRBV30 and TRBJ2-5, with D tentatively TRBD1 (5 bases). The CDR3 sequence is 16 residues long. V was shortened by 3 bases and J by 9 bases, with 26 bases between the two germline ends. The V gene's germline CDR1 is GTSNPN and CDR2 SVGIG (reference sequence). CDR3 loop: CAWRPVAREPLWAQYF. CDR3 DNA: TGTGCCTGGAGACCCGTAGCCAGGGAACCCTTGTGGGCCCAGTACTTC. Drawing the rest from reference TRBV30 and TRBJ2-5, the complete variable domain is SQTIHQWPATLVQPVGSPLSLECTVEGTSNPNLYWYRQAAGRGLQLLFYSVGIGQISSEVPQNLSASRPQDRQFILSSKKLLLSDSGFYLCAWRPVAREPLWAQYFGPGTRLLVL.

V and J are TRBV12-5 and TRBJ1-1; 8 bases align to TRBD1. Germline CDR1 is LGHNT and CDR2 is FRNRAP. The V segment lost 6 bases and the J segment 11 bases; nucleotides outside the gene matches: 20. There are 16 residues in the CDR3. CDR3: CASGGGTGGWVPRAFF. For the CDR3, the DNA is TGTGCTAGTGGGGGGGGGACAGGCGGCTGGGTCCCGAGGGCTTTCTTT.

V is TRBV7-2 and J is TRBJ2-1; 9 positions match TRBD2. CDR1 and CDR2 from the germline V gene are SGHTA and FQGNSA. The CDR3 has 14 residues. V shed 1 base and J 10 bases; nucleotides not matched to a gene: 5. CDR3 sequence: CASSLGLAELEQFF. The CDR3 DNA follows: TGTGCCAGCAGCTTAGGACTAGCGGAATTGGAGCAGTTCTTC. The variable domain in full, completed from reference TRBV7-2 and TRBJ2-1, reads GAGVSQSPSNKVTEKGKDVELRCDPISGHTALYWYRQSLGQGLEFLIYFQGNSAPDKSGLPSDRFSAERTGGSVSTLTIQRTQQEDSAVYLCASSLGLAELEQFFGPGTRLTVL.

A few counts support this clone. The chain links TRBV13 to TRBJ2-3; D is perhaps TRBD2 (7 bases). Trimming left V 5 bases short and J 2 bases short, with 17 bases between. Germline CDR1 PRHDT, CDR2 FYEKMQ (reference sequence). The CDR3 extends over 16 amino acids. The CDR3 is CASSAGASGYTDTQYF. The CDR3 DNA is TGTGCCAGCAGCGCGGGGGCTAGCGGCTACACAGATACGCAGTATTTT.

The genes are TRBV27 and TRBJ1-5, with D perhaps TRBD1 (6 bases). The CDR3 loop spans 17 amino acids. Germline values: CDR1 MNHEY, CDR2 SMNVEV (reference sequence). Between the trimmed V and J ends, which lost 4 bases and 3 bases, there was a span of 19 bases. CDR3 amino acids: CASSSWGQHLNNQPQHF. CDR3 sequence (DNA): TGTGCCAGCAGTTCTTGGGGGCAACACCTAAACAATCAGCCCCAGCATTTT.

A note on this clone: A junction end diverges from the germline sequence, so it may reflect a read error. V usage is TRBV7-9 and J usage is TRBJ2-2; 9 bases map to TRBD2. This CDR3 contains 16 residues. CDR1 and CDR2 from the germline V gene are SEHNR and FQNEAQ (reference sequence). CDR3 amino acids: CSSSRSGRSNTGELFF. CDR3 nucleotide sequence: TGTTCCAGCAGCCGGAGCGGGAGGTCGAACACCGGGGAGCTGTTTTTT.

V usage is TRBV5-1 and J usage is TRBJ2-1; 9 bases are shared with TRBD2. V was pared by 0 bases and J by 8 bases, with 6 bases of the junction left unmatched. CDR1 SGHRS and CDR2 YFSETQ come from the germline V gene. This CDR3 comprises 15 residues. DNA for the CDR3: TGCGCCAGCAGCTTGGGGGCGGGAGGGCCGGATGAGCAGTTCTTC. This gives the protein CASSLGAGGPDEQFF.